This T cell receptor beta chain emerged from a study of cytotoxic CD8 clonotypes in ibrutinib-treated CLL. As for the study in general: Recorded responses included approximately 25 partial and 2 complete; following median roughly 70 months, approximately 14 stayed remitted and roughly twelve progressed. The authors obtained response samples at a median of around eleven months of treatment, range 6 to 36.

This clone was observed a single time. Antigen: not known. The CDR3 spans 17 residues. CDR1 and CDR2 (germline): MGHRA, YSYEKL. Trimming took 3 bases from V and 3 from J; bases not matched to a gene: 9. Repertoires were generated with immunoSEQ multiplex PCR, while TCRdb's copy carries only in-frame clones and drops some. The sample includes about 300,000 clones, 67% of them seen just once. The study's findings and limits: Measured clonality at baseline was greater than in age-matched healthy donors and tracked with circulating CD8+ T-cell counts.

V gene TRBV4-1 combines with J gene TRBJ1-5; 9 bases are a match to TRBD1. The sample here was PBMCs, taken after 36 months of ibrutinib treatment. This TCR was recovered from a human donor with chronic lymphocytic leukemia. CDR3 DNA sequence: TGCGCCAGCAGCCACCAAACGGACAGGGGCCTCAATCAGCCCCAGCATTTT. Protein sequence: CASSHQTDRGLNQPQHF.